These 2 T cell receptor beta chains originate from one sample sequenced in a study of T-cell memory formation after mild COVID-19. TCRdb used MiXCR to reprocess the 5' RACE reads, holding one entry per CDR3 protein. The repertoire holds 350,000 to 450,000 distinct CDR3 sequences, about 15% seen once, with roughly 22% in the top ten. Sequencing input: PBMCs or a T cell subset sorted from them (not recorded which). The origin of the receptors is a man between 18 and 29 years old who had mild COVID-19 (a few samples of this study predate the infection). Cell type and time point are not known.

This clonotype was detected only a few times. The V call is TRBV5-4, the J call TRBJ2-2, with D possibly matching TRBD1 (6 bases). Germline V gene lookup returns CDR1 SGHNT and CDR2 YYREEE (reference sequence). Trimming stripped 7 bases from V and 4 bases from J, with 11 bases between. The CDR3 contains 13 residues. The CDR3 protein is CASAGESTGELFF. CDR3 sequence (DNA): TGTGCCAGCGCAGGGGAAAGCACCGGGGAGCTGTTTTTT. Looking up the rest from reference TRBV5-4 and TRBJ2-2 gives the full variable domain: ETGVTQSPTHLIKTRGQQVTLRCSSQSGHNTVSWYQQALGQGPQFIFQYYREEENGRGNFPPRFSGLQFPNYSSELNVNALELDDSALYLCASAGESTGELFFGEGSRLTVL.

In its sample, this clonotype was seen many times. J is TRBJ1-4 and V is TRBV6-5; D remains ambiguous. The CDR3 loop spans 14 amino acids. Germline CDR1 is MNHEY and CDR2 is SVGAGI. Deletions cut 4 bases from V and 5 bases from J, with 11 bases between. This CDR3 reads CASSSPSRNEKLFF. CDR3 sequence (DNA): TGTGCCAGCAGTTCCCCTTCCAGGAATGAAAAACTGTTTTTT.